Included here is one T cell receptor (beta chain) sequence, with context. The data are from a study of technical replicates of blood from a handful of donors. TCRdb's table, derived via immunoSEQ multiplex PCR, lists solely in-frame clones and lacks some. This table has about 97,000 clones, approximately 96% appearing once. The CDR3 is 14 amino acids. CDR1 is SEHNR and CDR2 is FQNEAQ in the germline V gene (reference sequence). The V gene lost 1 base and the J gene lost 4 bases, with 8 bases spanning the gap. The sequencing sample was made of T cells isolated from PBMCs. The chain is built from TRBV7-9 and TRBJ2-1; the D gene is possibly TRBD1 (6 bases). This receptor was taken from a human donor in good health. This CDR3 is CASSLGDTYNEQFF. DNA for the CDR3: TGTGCCAGCAGCTTAGGGGACACTTACAATGAGCAGTTCTTC.